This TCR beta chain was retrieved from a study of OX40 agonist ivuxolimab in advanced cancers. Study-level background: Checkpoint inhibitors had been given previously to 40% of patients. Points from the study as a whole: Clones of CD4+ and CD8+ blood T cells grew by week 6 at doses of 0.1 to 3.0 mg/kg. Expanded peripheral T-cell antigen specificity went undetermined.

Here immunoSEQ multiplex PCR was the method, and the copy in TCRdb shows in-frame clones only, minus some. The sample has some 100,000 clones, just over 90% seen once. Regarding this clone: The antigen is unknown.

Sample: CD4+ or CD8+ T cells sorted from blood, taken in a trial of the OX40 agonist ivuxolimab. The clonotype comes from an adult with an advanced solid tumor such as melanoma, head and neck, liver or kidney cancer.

CDR3 coding DNA: TGTGCCAGCAGAGACTACAGGGAGGATGGCTACACCTTC. As protein: CASRDYREDGYTF. This chain uses TRBV6-6 with TRBJ1-2; D is perhaps TRBD1 (6 bases). V was cut by 6 bases and J by 6 bases, with 14 bases left in between. Germline CDR1 is MNHNY and CDR2 is SVGAGI (reference sequence). This CDR3 spans 13 amino acids.